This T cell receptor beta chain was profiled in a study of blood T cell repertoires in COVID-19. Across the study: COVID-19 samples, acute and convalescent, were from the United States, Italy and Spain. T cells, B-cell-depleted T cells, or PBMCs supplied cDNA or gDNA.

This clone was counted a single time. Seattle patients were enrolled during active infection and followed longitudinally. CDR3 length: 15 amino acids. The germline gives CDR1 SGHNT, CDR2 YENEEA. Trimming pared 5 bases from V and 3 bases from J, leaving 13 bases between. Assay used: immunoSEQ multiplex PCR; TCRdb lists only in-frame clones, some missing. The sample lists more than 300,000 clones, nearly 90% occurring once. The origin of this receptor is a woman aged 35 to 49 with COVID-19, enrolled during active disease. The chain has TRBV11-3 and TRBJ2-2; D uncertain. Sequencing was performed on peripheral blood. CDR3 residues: CASSPANTYTGELFF. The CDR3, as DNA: TGTGCCAGCAGCCCAGCGAACACTTACACCGGGGAGCTGTTTTTT.